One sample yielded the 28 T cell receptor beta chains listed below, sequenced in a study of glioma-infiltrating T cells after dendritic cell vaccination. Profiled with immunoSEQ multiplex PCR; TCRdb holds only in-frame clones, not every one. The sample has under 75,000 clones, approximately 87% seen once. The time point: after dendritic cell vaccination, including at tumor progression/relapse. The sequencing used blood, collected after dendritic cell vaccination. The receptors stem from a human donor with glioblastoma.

The CDR3 DNA reads TGTGCCAGCAGTGAATACGGTGGAGAGACCCAGTACTTC. This encodes CASSEYGGETQYF. The chain is built from TRBV25-1 and TRBJ2-5; D is ambiguous. CDR1 is MGHDK, CDR2 SYGVNS, per germline. The CDR3 sequence is 13 residues long. V shed 0 bases and J shed 4 bases, with 6 bases lying between them.

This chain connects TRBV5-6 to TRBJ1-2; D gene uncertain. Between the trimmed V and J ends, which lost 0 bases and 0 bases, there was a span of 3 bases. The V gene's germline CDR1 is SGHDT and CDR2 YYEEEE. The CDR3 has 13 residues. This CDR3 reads CASSLASNYGYTF. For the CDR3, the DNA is TGTGCCAGCAGCTTGGCGTCTAACTATGGCTACACCTTC.

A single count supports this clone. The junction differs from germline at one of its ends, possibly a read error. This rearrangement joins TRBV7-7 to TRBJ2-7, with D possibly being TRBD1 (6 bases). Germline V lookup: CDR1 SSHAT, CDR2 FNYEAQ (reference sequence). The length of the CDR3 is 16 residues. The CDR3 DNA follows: TGTGCTAGCAGCTTAGAACAGGGTAGATCGGGCTACGAGCAGTACTTC. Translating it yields CASSLEQGRSGYEQYF.

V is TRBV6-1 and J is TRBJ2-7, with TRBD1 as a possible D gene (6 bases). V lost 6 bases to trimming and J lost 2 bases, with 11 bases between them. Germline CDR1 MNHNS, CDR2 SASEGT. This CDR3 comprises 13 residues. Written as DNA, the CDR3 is TGTGCCAGCAGACCGGACAGCACCTACGAGCAGTACTTC. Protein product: CASRPDSTYEQYF.

Here the CDR3 DNA reads TGTGCCAGCAGCTCCCAGGGACAGGGTATTGAAAAACTGTTTTTT. Its protein is CASSSQGQGIEKLFF. J is TRBJ1-4 and V is TRBV7-2, with TRBD1 matching over 9 bases. There are 15 residues in the CDR3. The germline V gene encodes CDR1 SGHTA and CDR2 FQGNSA. V shed 4 bases, J shed 7 bases, and the junction held 7 bases outside the gene matches.

The CDR3 loop reads CASSLGSGTVAAGYTF. As DNA, the CDR3 is TGTGCCAGCAGCTTAGGCTCCGGGACAGTTGCCGCTGGCTACACCTTC. This chain connects TRBV11-3 to TRBJ1-2; 7 nucleotides line up with TRBD1. V was clipped by 1 base and J by 7 bases; unmatched bases: 12. The CDR3 covers 16 residues. Germline V gives CDR1 SGHNT, CDR2 YENEEA.

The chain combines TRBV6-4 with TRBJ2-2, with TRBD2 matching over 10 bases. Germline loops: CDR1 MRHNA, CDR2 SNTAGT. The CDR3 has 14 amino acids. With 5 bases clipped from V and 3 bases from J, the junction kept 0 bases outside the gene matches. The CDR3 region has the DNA TGTGCCAGCAGTAGCGGGGGGGACACCGGGGAGCTGTTTTTT. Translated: CASSSGGDTGELFF.

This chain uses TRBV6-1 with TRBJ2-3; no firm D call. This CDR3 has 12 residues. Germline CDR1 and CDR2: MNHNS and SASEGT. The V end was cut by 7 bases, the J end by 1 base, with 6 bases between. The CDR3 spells CASTGRTDTQYF. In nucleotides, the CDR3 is TGTGCCAGCACAGGTCGCACAGATACGCAGTATTTT.

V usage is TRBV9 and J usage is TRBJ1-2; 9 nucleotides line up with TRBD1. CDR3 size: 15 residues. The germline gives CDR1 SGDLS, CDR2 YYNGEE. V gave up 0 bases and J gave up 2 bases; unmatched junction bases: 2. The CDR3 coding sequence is TGTGCCAGCAGCGTAGAGACAGGGGGGAACTATGGCTACACCTTC. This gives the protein CASSVETGGNYGYTF.

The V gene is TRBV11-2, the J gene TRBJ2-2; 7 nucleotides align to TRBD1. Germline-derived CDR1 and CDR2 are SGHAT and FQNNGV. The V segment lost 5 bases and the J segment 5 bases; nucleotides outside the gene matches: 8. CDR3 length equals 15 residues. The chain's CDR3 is CASSLQQGRTGELFF. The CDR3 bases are TGTGCCAGCAGCCTGCAACAGGGGAGAACCGGGGAGCTGTTTTTT.

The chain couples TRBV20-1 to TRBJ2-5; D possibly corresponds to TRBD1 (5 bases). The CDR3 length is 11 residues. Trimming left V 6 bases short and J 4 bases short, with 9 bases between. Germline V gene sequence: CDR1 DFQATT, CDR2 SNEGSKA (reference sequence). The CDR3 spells CSAEQGETQYF. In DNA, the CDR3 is TGCAGTGCCGAGCAGGGAGAGACCCAGTACTTC.

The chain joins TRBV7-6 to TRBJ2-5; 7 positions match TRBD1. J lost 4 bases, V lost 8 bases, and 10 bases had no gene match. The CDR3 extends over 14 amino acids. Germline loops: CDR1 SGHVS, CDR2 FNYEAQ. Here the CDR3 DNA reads TGTGCCAGCGGCCGGGACAGCGTAGGAGAGACCCAGTACTTC. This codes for CASGRDSVGETQYF.

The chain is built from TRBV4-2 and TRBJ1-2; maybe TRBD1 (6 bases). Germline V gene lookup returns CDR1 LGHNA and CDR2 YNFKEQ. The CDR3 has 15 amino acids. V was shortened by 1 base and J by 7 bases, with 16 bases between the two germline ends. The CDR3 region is CASSQGGTLPFGYTF. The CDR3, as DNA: TGTGCCAGCAGCCAAGGGGGGACACTCCCCTTTGGCTACACCTTC.

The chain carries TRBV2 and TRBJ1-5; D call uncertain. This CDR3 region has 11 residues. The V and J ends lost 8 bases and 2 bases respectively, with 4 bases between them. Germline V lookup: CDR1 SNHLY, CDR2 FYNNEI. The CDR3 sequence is CASGRNQPQHF. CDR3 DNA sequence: TGTGCCAGCGGCCGCAATCAGCCCCAGCATTTT.

CDR3 sequence (DNA): TGCGCCAGCAGCTTGGGGCCAGGGACAGGGGGAACCTACGAGCAGTACTTC. This gives the protein CASSLGPGTGGTYEQYF. J is TRBJ2-7 and V is TRBV5-1; 11 nucleotides agree with TRBD1. The CDR3 is made up of 17 amino acids. In germline, CDR1 is SGHRS, CDR2 YFSETQ. V trimming: 0 bases; J trimming: 2 bases; junction bases outside the gene matches: 7.

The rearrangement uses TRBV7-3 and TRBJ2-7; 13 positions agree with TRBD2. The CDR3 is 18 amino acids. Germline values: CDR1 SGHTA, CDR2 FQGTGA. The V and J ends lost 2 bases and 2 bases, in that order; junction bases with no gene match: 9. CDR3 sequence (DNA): TGTGCCAGCAGCTTATTCCCGACTAGCGGGGGGATTACCTACGAGCAGTACTTC. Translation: CASSLFPTSGGITYEQYF.

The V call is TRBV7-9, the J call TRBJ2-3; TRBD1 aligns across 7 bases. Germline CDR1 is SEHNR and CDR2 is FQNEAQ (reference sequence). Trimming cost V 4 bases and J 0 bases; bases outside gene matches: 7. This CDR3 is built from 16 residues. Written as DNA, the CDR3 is TGTGCCAGCAGCTCCGGGGACAGACCTAGCACAGATACGCAGTATTTT. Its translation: CASSSGDRPSTDTQYF. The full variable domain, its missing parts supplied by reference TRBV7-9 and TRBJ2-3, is DTGVSQNPRHKITKRGQNVTFRCDPISEHNRLYWYRQTLGQGPEFLTYFQNEAQLEKSRLLSDRFSAERPKGSFSTLEIQRTEQGDSAMYLCASSSGDRPSTDTQYFGPGTRLTVL.

The CDR3 DNA sequence: TGTGCCAGCAGCTTACAGGGTTGGGCCAATCAGCCCCAGCATTTT. Amino acids: CASSLQGWANQPQHF. The chain is built from TRBV7-2 and TRBJ1-5, with a possible D match to TRBD1 (5 bases). Trimming stripped 2 bases from V and 3 bases from J, with 11 bases between. Germline V gene lookup returns CDR1 SGHTA and CDR2 FQGNSA. The CDR3 runs to 15 residues.

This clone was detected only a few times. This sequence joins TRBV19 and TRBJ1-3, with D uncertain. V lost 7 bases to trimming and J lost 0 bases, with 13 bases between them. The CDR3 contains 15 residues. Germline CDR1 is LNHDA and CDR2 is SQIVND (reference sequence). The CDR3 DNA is TGTGCCAGTATGGATACGAGGAGCTCTGGAAACACCATATATTTT. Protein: CASMDTRSSGNTIYF.

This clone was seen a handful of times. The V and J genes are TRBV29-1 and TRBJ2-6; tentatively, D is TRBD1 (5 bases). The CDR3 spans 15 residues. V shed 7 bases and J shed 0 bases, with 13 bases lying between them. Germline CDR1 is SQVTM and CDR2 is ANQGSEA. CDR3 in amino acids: CSAILQDSGANVLTF. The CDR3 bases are TGCAGCGCGATTTTACAGGACTCTGGGGCCAACGTCCTGACTTTC.

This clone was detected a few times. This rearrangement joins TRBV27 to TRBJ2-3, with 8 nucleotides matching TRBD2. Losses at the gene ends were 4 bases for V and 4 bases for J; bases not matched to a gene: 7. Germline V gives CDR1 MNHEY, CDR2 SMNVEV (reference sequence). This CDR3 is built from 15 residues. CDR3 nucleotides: TGTGCCAGCAGTTCTAAACCGGGGGGGGCAGATACGCAGTATTTT. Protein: CASSSKPGGADTQYF.

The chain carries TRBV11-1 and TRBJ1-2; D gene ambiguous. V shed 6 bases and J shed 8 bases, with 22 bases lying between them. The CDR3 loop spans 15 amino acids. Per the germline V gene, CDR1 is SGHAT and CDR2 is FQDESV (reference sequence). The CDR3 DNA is TGTGCCAGCAGTCCCCTCGGGGATTCGTTGAAGGGCTACACCTTC. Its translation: CASSPLGDSLKGYTF.

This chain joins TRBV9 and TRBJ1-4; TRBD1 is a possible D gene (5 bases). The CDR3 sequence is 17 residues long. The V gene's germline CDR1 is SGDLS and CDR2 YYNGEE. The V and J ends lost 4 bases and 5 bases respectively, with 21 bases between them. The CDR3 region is CASSPEAGEGLNEKLFF. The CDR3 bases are TGTGCCAGCAGCCCAGAGGCCGGGGAGGGGTTAAATGAAAAACTGTTTTTT. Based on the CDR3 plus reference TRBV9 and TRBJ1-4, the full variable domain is DSGVTQTPKHLITATGQRVTLRCSPRSGDLSVYWYQQSLDQGLQFLIQYYNGEERAKGNILERFSAQQFPDLHSELNLSSLELGDSALYFCASSPEAGEGLNEKLFFGSGTQLSVL.

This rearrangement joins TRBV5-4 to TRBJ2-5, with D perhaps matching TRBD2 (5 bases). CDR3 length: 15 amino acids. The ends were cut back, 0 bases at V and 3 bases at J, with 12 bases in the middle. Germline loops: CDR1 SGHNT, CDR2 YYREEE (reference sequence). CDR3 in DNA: TGTGCCAGCAGCTTGGGACTACAACTTGAAGAGACCCAGTACTTC. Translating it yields CASSLGLQLEETQYF.

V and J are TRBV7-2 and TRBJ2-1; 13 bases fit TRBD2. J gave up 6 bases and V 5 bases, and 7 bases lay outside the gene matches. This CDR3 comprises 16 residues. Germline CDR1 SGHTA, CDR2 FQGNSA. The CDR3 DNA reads TGTGCCAGCAGCGAAAGACTAGCGGGGGGTGGCAATGAGCAGTTCTTC. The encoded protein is CASSERLAGGGNEQFF.

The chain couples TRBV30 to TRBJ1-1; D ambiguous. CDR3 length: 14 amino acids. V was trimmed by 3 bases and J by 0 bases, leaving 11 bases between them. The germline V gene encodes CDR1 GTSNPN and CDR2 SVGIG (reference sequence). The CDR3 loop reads CAWSFVSVNTEAFF. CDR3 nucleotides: TGTGCCTGGAGCTTCGTCTCGGTGAACACTGAAGCTTTCTTT.

As DNA, the CDR3 is TGTGCCAGCAGCTTAGAAGGAGGGGAGCAGTTCTTC. As protein: CASSLEGGEQFF. V is TRBV11-3 and J is TRBJ2-1; possibly TRBD2 for D (6 bases). V lost 0 bases to trimming and J lost 10 bases, with 7 bases between them. Germline-derived CDR1 and CDR2 are SGHNT and YENEEA. This CDR3 has 12 amino acids. The whole variable domain, remainder taken from reference TRBV11-3 and TRBJ2-1, is EAGVVQSPRYKIIEKKQPVAFWCNPISGHNTLYWYLQNLGQGPELLIRYENEEAVDDSQLPKDRFSAERLKGVDSTLKIQPAELGDSAVYLCASSLEGGEQFFGPGTRLTVL.

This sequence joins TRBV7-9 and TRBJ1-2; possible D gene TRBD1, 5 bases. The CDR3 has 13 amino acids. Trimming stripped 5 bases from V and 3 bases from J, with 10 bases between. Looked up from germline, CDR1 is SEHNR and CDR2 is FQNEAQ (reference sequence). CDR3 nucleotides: TGTGCCAGCAGCACCTTGACAGACTATGGCTACACCTTC. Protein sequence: CASSTLTDYGYTF.